Below are 2 T cell receptor beta chains sequenced from a single sample in a study of cytomegalovirus exposure and HLA in healthy donors. PCR involved 60 Vbeta and 13 Jbeta primers. The method was immunoSEQ multiplex PCR; TCRdb's version includes in-frame clones alone and lacks a portion of them. The table includes some 150,000 clones, 80% to 90% detected once. Sequencing input: PBMCs. The receptor source for this set is a man aged 50 to 60 in good health and CMV-seropositive.

This sequence joins TRBV2 and TRBJ1-3, with D tentatively TRBD1 (5 bases). The CDR3 length is 13 residues. Germline V gene lookup returns CDR1 SNHLY and CDR2 FYNNEI. Trimming shortened V by 4 bases and J by 5 bases, and 9 bases separated the two germline ends. The CDR3 nucleotides read TGTGCCAGCAGTGCAGACAGCCGAAACACCATATATTTT. Translating it yields CASSADSRNTIYF.

The chain joins TRBV6-5 to TRBJ1-2; a weak D match, TRBD1 (6 bases). Trimming removed 0 bases at V and 8 bases at J, with 10 bases between. From germline, CDR1 is MNHEY and CDR2 SVGAGI. The CDR3 sequence is 13 residues long. The CDR3 DNA sequence: TGTGCCAGCAGTTACTCTTCAGGGGACGGCTACACCTTC. It is translated as CASSYSSGDGYTF.